The following is a T cell receptor beta chain sequence with its context. No antigen is known for it. The sample is drawn from a study of T cell responses to AZD1222 COVID-19 vaccine. The table came from immunoSEQ multiplex PCR; TCRdb's copy has only in-frame clones and leaves some out. The sample lists about 96,000 clones; 89% were seen once. Overall study findings and caveats: Donors were largely white British and mainly female; clonal diversity was possibly underestimated.

The CDR3 has 14 amino acids. Trimming pared 8 bases from V and 6 bases from J, leaving 17 bases between. Germline CDR1 is SGHTA and CDR2 is FQGTGA. This specimen was peripheral blood, taken on day 0 of AZD1222 vaccination. The chain couples TRBV7-3 to TRBJ2-1, with D perhaps TRBD2 (7 bases). The sequence derives from an adult in good health. The CDR3 DNA follows: TGTGCCAGCCGCCCCGGGGGGCCGGTCAATGAGCAGTTCTTC. Amino acids: CASRPGGPVNEQFF.